This T cell receptor (beta chain) was documented in a study of radiotherapy plus CTLA-4 blockade in lung cancer. For the study at large: Of the patients, more than 15% showed objective responses and under 40% attained disease control. General observations from the study: Reportedly, early blood T cell clone dynamics best predicted response, with interferon-beta. TCR clones from tumors expanded in blood after radiotherapy plus ipilimumab.

Profiled with immunoSEQ multiplex PCR; TCRdb holds only in-frame clones, not every one. The repertoire has tens of thousands of clones, around 87% of them found once; the top ten carry over 15%. From germline, CDR1 is LGHNA and CDR2 YSLEER. CDR3 size: 15 residues. Deletions cut 4 bases from V and 0 bases from J, with 13 bases between. The table lists this clone with a count of one. Its antigen remains unknown. Material: peripheral blood, obtained from a patient treated with radiotherapy plus ipilimumab. This TCR was recovered from a human donor with non-small cell lung cancer that progressed on radiotherapy plus ipilimumab. This chain links TRBV4-3 with TRBJ2-7; D might be TRBD1 (5 bases). The CDR3 coding sequence is TGCGCCAGCAGCCGAACGGACATGAGCTCCTACGAGCAGTACTTC. Its protein product is CASSRTDMSSYEQYF.